One sample yielded the 3 T cell receptor beta chains listed below, sequenced in a study of early T cells in non-severe SARS-CoV-2 infection. MiXCR, applied by TCRdb to the 5' RACE reads, yields one record per CDR3 protein. The data hold some 64,000 distinct CDR3 sequences, with around 19% observed a single time. Sequences were derived from whole blood, sampled at baseline. Receptors were obtained from an adult who was a healthcare worker with PCR-confirmed SARS-CoV-2 infection or an uninfected control (not recorded which).

This clonotype came up many times. The chain carries TRBV27 and TRBJ2-7; 9 bases fit TRBD1. The CDR3 contains 15 residues. CDR1 and CDR2 (germline): MNHEY, SMNVEV (reference sequence). V lost 7 bases and J lost 7; bases outside the gene matches: 14. The CDR3 sequence: CASKVTGGASREQYF. The CDR3, as DNA: TGTGCCAGCAAAGTAACAGGGGGCGCTTCGAGGGAGCAGTACTTC.

This clonotype occurred a few times. The genes are TRBV20-1 and TRBJ1-6; 7 nucleotides agree with TRBD1. The CDR3 loop spans 15 amino acids. Trimming cost V 3 bases and J 7 bases; bases outside gene matches: 9. Looked up from germline, CDR1 is DFQATT and CDR2 is SNEGSKA (reference sequence). This CDR3 reads CSARAGTAKNSPLHF. The CDR3 coding sequence is TGCAGTGCTAGGGCGGGGACAGCCAAAAATTCACCCCTCCACTTT.

This sequence joins TRBV7-2 and TRBJ2-7, with D possibly TRBD1 on 5 matching bases. Trimming removed 5 bases from V and 3 bases from J, with 8 bases in between. Germline V gene sequence: CDR1 SGHTA, CDR2 FQGNSA. The CDR3 contains 12 residues. CDR3 in DNA: TGTGCCAGCAGCCAGACAGACTACGAGCAGTACTTC. Its protein product is CASSQTDYEQYF.